Listed here is a single TCR beta chain. Measured with immunoSEQ multiplex PCR; TCRdb has only the in-frame clones, and not every one. The sample includes about 88,000 clones, around 95% of them seen just once. V lost 6 bases to trimming and J lost 4 bases, with 17 bases between them. This CDR3 is built from 15 residues. The germline gives CDR1 SNHLY, CDR2 FYNNEI. The record originates from a study of technical replicates of blood from a few donors. The sequence was obtained from a human donor in good health. What was sequenced was T cells isolated from PBMCs. The chain links TRBV2 to TRBJ2-3; possibly TRBD1 for D (5 bases). The CDR3 loop is CASRVLGVTADTQYF. CDR3 bases: TGTGCCAGCAGGGTCTTAGGGGTAACGGCAGATACGCAGTATTTT.